This TCR beta chain was documented in a study of identical twins. TCRdb re-derived calls from the 5' RACE reads in MiXCR, one entry per CDR3 protein. Altogether roughly 720,000 distinct CDR3 sequences are present, roughly 18% being singletons, with the ten largest covering around 13%. The CDR3 has 14 residues. The germline gives CDR1 SNHLY, CDR2 FYNNEI. V was pared by 5 bases and J by 5 bases, with 15 bases between. Study conclusions and caveats: Cord blood beta clonotypes present at high abundance carried fewer insertions; no such pattern appeared in memory repertoires.

With regard to this clonotype: What it binds is unknown.

The sample also formed part of further work on T cells expressing NK-cell markers.

The sample consisted of PBMCs. The TCR sequence derives from a woman under 30 in good health. The rearrangement uses TRBV2 and TRBJ1-1; D is possibly TRBD1 (6 bases). Here the CDR3 DNA reads TGTGCCAGCAGTAAACAGGGTTGGGCGACTGAAGCTTTCTTT. Its protein product is CASSKQGWATEAFF.